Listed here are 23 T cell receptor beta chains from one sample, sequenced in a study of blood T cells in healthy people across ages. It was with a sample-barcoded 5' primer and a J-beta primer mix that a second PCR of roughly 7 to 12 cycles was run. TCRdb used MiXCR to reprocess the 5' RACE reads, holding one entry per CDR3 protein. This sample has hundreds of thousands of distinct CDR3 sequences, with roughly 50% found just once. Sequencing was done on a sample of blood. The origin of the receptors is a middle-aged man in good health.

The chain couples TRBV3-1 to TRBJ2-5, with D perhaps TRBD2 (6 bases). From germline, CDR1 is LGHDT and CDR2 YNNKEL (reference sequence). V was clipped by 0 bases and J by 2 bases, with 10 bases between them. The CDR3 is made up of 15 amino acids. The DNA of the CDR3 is TGTGCCAGCAGCCAAGATGGGACTTATCAAGAGACCCAGTACTTC. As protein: CASSQDGTYQETQYF.

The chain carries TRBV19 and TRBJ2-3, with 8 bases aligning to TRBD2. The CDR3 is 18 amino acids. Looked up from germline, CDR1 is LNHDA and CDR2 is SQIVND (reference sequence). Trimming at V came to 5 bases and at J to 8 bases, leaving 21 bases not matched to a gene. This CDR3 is CASSPYSVRGGHLGTQYF. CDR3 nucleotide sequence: TGTGCCAGTAGTCCATACTCCGTTCGGGGGGGGCATCTGGGTACGCAGTATTTT.

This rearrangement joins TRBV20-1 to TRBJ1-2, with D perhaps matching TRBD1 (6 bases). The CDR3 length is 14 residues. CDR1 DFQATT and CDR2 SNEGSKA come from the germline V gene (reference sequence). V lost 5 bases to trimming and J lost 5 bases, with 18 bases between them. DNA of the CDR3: TGCAGTGCTGGGGCGCAGGGGATCCTTTATGGCTACACCTTC. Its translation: CSAGAQGILYGYTF.

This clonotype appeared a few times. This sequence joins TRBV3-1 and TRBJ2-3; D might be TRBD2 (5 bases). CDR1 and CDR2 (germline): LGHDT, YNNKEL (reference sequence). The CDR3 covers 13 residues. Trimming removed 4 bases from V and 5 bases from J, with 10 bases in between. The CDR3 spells CASSPRRGDTQYF. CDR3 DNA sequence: TGTGCCAGCAGCCCCCGCCGGGGAGATACGCAGTATTTT.

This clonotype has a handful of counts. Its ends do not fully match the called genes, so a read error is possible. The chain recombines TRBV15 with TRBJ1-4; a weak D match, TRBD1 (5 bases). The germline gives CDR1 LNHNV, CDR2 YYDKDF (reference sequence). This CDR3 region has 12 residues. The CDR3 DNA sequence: TGTGCTACCAGCAGAGAAGGGGACAAACTGTTTTTT. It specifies CATSREGDKLFF. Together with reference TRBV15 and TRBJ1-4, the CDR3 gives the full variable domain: DAMVIQNPRYQVTQFGKPVTLSCSQTLNHNVMYWYQQKSSQAPKLLFHYYDKDFNNEADTPDNFQSRRPNTSFCFLDIRSPGLGDTAMYLCATSREGDKLFFGSGTQLSVL.

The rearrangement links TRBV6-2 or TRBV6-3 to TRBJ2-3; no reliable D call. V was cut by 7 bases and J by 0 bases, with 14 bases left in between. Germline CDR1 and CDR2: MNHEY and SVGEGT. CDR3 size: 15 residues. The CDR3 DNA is TGTGCCAGCACCTTTGGAGACGCTAGCACAGATACGCAGTATTTT. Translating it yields CASTFGDASTDTQYF.

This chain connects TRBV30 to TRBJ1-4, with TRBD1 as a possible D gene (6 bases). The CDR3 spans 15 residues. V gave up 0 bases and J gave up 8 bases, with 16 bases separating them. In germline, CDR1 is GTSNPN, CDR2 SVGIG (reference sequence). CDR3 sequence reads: CAWSVPGAGKEKLFF. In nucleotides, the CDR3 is TGTGCCTGGAGTGTACCAGGGGCTGGGAAGGAAAAACTGTTTTTT. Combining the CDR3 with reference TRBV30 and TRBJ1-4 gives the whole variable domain SQTIHQWPATLVQPVGSPLSLECTVEGTSNPNLYWYRQAAGRGLQLLFYSVGIGQISSEVPQNLSASRPQDRQFILSSKKLLLSDSGFYLCAWSVPGAGKEKLFFGSGTQLSVL.

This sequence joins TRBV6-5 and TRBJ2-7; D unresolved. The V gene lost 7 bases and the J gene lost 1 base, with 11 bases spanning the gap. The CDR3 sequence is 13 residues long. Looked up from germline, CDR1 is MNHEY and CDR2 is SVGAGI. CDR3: CASTGFPSYEQYF. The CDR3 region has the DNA TGTGCCAGCACCGGTTTTCCTTCCTACGAGCAGTACTTC.

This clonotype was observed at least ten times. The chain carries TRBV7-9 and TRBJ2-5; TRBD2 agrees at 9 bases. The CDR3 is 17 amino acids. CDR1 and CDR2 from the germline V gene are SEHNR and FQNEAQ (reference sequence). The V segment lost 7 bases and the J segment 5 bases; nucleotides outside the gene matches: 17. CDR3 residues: CASTPGVNSGSRETQYF. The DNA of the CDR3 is TGTGCCAGCACCCCTGGGGTGAATAGCGGGAGTCGGGAGACCCAGTACTTC.

The CDR3 sequence is CASSFVGVGYTF. CDR3 DNA sequence: TGTGCCAGCAGTTTCGTCGGGGTTGGCTACACCTTC. The chain couples TRBV6-2 or TRBV6-3 to TRBJ1-2, with unresolved D. The CDR3 is 12 amino acids. Germline CDR1 and CDR2: MNHEY and SVGEGT. V was clipped by 4 bases and J by 7 bases, with 10 bases between them.

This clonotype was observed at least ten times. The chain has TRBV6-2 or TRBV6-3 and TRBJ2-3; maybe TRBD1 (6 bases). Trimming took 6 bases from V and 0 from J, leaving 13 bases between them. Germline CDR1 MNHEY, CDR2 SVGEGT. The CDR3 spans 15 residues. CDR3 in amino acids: CASSPRTGSTDTQYF. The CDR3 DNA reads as TGTGCCAGCAGCCCACGAACAGGGAGCACAGATACGCAGTATTTT.

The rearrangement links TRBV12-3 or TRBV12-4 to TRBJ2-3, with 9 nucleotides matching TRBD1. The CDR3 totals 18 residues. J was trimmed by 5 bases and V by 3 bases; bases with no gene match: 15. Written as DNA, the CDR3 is TGTGCCAGCAGTTTTTCAACGGTGGGACAGGGTTATGGAGATACGCAGTATTTT. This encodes CASSFSTVGQGYGDTQYF.

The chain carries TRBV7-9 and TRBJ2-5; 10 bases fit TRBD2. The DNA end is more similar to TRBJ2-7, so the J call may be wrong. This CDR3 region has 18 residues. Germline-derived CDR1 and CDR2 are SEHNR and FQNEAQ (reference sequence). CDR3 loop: CASSIPPWRAGGPHEQYF. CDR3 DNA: TGTGCCAGCAGCATACCTCCCTGGCGAGCGGGAGGGCCCCACGAGCAGTACTTC.

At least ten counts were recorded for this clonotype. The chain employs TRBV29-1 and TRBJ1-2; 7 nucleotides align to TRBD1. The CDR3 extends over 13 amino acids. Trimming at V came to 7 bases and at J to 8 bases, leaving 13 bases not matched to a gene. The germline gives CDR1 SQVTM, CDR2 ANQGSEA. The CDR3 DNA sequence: TGCAGCGCCGACATACAGGGGAGGTACGGCTACACCTTC. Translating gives CSADIQGRYGYTF.

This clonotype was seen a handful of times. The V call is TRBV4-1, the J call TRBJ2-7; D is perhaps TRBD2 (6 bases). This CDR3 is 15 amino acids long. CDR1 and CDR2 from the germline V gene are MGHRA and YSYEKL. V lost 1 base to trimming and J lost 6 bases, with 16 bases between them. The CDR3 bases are TGCGCCAGCAGCCAAGGCCCCGGAGGGACTCGCGAGCAGTACTTC. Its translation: CASSQGPGGTREQYF.

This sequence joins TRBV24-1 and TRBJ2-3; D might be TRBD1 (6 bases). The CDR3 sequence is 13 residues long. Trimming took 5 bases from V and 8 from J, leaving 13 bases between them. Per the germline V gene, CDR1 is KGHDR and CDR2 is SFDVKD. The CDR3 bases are TGTGCCACCAGTGGTCAGGGGCCAAGTACGCAGTATTTT. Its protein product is CATSGQGPSTQYF.

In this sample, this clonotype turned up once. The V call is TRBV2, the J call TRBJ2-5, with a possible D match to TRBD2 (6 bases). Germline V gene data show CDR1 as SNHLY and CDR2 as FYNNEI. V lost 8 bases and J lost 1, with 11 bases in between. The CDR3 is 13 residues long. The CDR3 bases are TGTGCCAGCTTGCGGGGTCCCCAAGAGACCCAGTACTTC. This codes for CASLRGPQETQYF.

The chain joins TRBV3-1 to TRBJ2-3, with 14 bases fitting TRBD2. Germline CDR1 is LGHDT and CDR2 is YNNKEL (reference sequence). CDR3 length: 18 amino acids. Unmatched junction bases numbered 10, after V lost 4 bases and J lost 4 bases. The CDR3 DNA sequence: TGTGCCAGCAGCCTCCGACTAGCGGGAGGGCAGAGACCAGATACGCAGTATTTT. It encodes CASSLRLAGGQRPDTQYF.

Here the CDR3 reads CASSSPEGIQPQHF. CDR3 DNA sequence: TGTGCCAGCAGTTCCCCGGAGGGTATTCAGCCCCAGCATTTT. The gene calls are TRBV2 and TRBJ1-5, with D unresolved. The CDR3 spans 14 residues. The ends were cut back, 5 bases at V and 6 bases at J, with 14 bases in the middle. Germline V lookup: CDR1 SNHLY, CDR2 FYNNEI.

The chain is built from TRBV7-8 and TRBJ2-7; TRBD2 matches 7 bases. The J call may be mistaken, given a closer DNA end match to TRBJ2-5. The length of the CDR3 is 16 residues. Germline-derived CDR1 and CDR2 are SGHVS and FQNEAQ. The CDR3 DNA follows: TGTGCCAGCAGCTTACGGTCTAGCGGCAGCCAAGAGACCCAGTACTTC. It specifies CASSLRSSGSQETQYF.

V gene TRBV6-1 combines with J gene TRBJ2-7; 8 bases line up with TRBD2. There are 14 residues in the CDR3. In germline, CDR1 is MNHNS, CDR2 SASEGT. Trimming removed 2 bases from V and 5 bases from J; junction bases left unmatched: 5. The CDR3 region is CASSEFFGGDEQYF. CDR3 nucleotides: TGTGCCAGCAGTGAATTCTTCGGGGGGGACGAGCAGTACTTC.

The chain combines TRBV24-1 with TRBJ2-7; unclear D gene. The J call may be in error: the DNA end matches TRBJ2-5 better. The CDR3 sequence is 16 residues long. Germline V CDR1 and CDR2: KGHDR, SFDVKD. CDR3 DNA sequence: TGTGCCACCAGTGATCGAACAGCAGCCGTTGAGGAGACCCAGTACTTC. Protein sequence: CATSDRTAAVEETQYF.

This CDR3 is CASSTGTLGYGYTF. The CDR3 region has the DNA TGTGCCAGCAGTACAGGGACATTAGGTTATGGCTACACCTTC. The gene calls are TRBV6-5 and TRBJ1-2; D perhaps matches TRBD1 (6 bases). Trimming pared 5 bases from V and 5 bases from J, leaving 15 bases between. The germline CDR1 and CDR2 sequences are MNHEY and SVGAGI. This CDR3 has 14 residues.